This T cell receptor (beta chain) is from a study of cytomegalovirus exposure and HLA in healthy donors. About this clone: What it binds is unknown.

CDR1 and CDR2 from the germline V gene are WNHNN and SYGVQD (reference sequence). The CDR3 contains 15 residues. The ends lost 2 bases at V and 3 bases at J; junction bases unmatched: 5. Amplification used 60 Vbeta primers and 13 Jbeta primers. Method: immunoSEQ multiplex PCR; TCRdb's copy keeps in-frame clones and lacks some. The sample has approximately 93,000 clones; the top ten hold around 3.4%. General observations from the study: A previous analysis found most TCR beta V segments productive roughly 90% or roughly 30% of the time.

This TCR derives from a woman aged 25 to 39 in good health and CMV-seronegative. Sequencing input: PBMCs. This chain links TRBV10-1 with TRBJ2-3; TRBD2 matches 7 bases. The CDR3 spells CASSERGVGTDTQYF. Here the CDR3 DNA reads TGCGCCAGCAGTGAGCGGGGGGTCGGGACAGATACGCAGTATTTT.